The 17 T cell receptor beta chains listed next were all sequenced from one sample in a study of T cells in Graves' hyperthyroidism and ophthalmopathy. Regions amplified from RNA transcripts were the TCR beta CDR3 regions. Using the HTBI primer set, a first-round RT-PCR was run on the TCR CDR3. One entry per CDR3 protein results from TCRdb running MiXCR on the multiplex PCR reads. Among approximately 330,000 distinct CDR3 sequences, over 20% were seen once, and the ten largest hold over 45%. Sequences were obtained from blood. These receptors were taken from a woman in her forties or fifties with Graves' hyperthyroidism.

The J gene is TRBJ1-2, the V gene TRBV19; D is perhaps TRBD1 (5 bases). Germline V CDR1 and CDR2: LNHDA, SQIVND (reference sequence). The CDR3 length is 15 residues. Trimming stripped 3 bases from V and 1 base from J, with 12 bases between. The CDR3 sequence: CASSIGGNLNYGYTF. The CDR3 DNA follows: TGTGCCAGTAGTATCGGGGGAAACCTTAACTATGGCTACACCTTC.

V gene TRBV28 combines with J gene TRBJ2-1; 10 nucleotides line up with TRBD2. V dropped 3 bases and J dropped 4; count of bases not matched to a gene: 18. Germline lookup yields CDR1 MDHEN and CDR2 SYDVKM. This CDR3 region has 20 residues. The CDR3 is CASSFRLSGLATLLYNEQFF. The CDR3 DNA is TGTGCCAGCAGTTTTAGGCTCTCGGGACTAGCGACTCTCCTTTACAATGAGCAGTTCTTC. Full variable domain (remainder filled in from reference TRBV28 and TRBJ2-1): DVKVTQSSRYLVKRTGEKVFLECVQDMDHENMFWYRQDPGLGLRLIYFSYDVKMKEKGDIPEGYSVSREKKERFSLILESASTNQTSMYLCASSFRLSGLATLLYNEQFFGPGTRLTVL.

This clonotype was seen many times. Here the CDR3 DNA reads TGTGCCAGCAGCCCCCGAAGACTAGCGGGACAAGAGACCCAGTACTTC. This sequence encodes CASSPRRLAGQETQYF. The chain recombines TRBV7-9 with TRBJ2-5; 11 bases fit TRBD2. CDR3 length: 16 residues. The germline gives CDR1 SEHNR, CDR2 FQNEAQ (reference sequence). The junction had 7 bases not matched to a gene; V was cut back by 5 bases and J by 2 bases.

This clonotype was recorded many times. The chain uses TRBV20-1 and TRBJ2-7; 7 bases line up with TRBD1. CDR1 is DFQATT, CDR2 SNEGSKA, per germline (reference sequence). This CDR3 has 13 amino acids. V trimming: 6 bases; J trimming: 4 bases; junction bases outside the gene matches: 9. This chain's CDR3 is CSAPPRQGYEQYF. The CDR3 DNA is TGCAGTGCCCCACCCAGACAGGGATACGAGCAGTACTTC.

This chain uses TRBV12-3 or TRBV12-4 with TRBJ1-2; 8 positions match TRBD1. The CDR3 is made up of 16 amino acids. With V trimmed by 6 bases and J by 8 bases, 17 bases remained unmatched. Here the CDR3 DNA reads TGTGCCAGCAGCCCGGGGACAGGAGGATCCCTAGGCGGCTACACCTTC. Translated: CASSPGTGGSLGGYTF.

This clonotype was recorded at least ten times. The genes are TRBV28 and TRBJ1-2; D is perhaps TRBD1 (5 bases). This CDR3 has 14 amino acids. CDR1 is MDHEN, CDR2 SYDVKM, per germline. Deletions cut 5 bases from V and 5 bases from J, with 15 bases between. The CDR3 nucleotides are TGTGCCAGCAGTCCTACAGGTTCCTTTTATGGCTACACCTTC. Translation: CASSPTGSFYGYTF.

This rearrangement joins TRBV7-2 to TRBJ2-1; TRBD1 aligns across 7 bases. CDR1 is SGHTA and CDR2 is FQGNSA in the germline V gene. The CDR3 is made up of 16 amino acids. V gave up 5 bases and J gave up 7 bases; unmatched junction bases: 14. The CDR3 DNA reads as TGTGCCAGCAGCCCCTTCGGTAGGGGGCGGTGGAATGAGCAGTTCTTC. Translation: CASSPFGRGRWNEQFF.

There are many counts of this clonotype. The J gene is TRBJ1-2, the V gene TRBV12-3 or TRBV12-4, with 7 bases identical to TRBD1. CDR3 length: 13 amino acids. V was clipped by 5 bases and J by 5 bases; unmatched bases: 5. CDR3 in DNA: TGTGCCAGCAGTGGAGCCAGGGGGTATGGCTACACCTTC. As protein: CASSGARGYGYTF.

This clonotype appeared many times. The rearrangement joins TRBV18 to TRBJ2-5; 10 positions agree with TRBD2. The CDR3 is 15 residues long. The V segment lost 3 bases and the J segment 6 bases; nucleotides outside the gene matches: 7. CDR1 KGHSH and CDR2 LQKENI come from the germline V gene. CDR3 coding DNA: TGTGCCAGCTCACCGGGGCTAGCGGGAGTGAAGACCCAGTACTTC. Protein sequence: CASSPGLAGVKTQYF.

The chain recombines TRBV7-2 with TRBJ1-4; no clear D. In germline, CDR1 is SGHTA, CDR2 FQGNSA. This CDR3 is built from 15 residues. Trimming left V 5 bases short and J 4 bases short, with 14 bases between. Here the CDR3 DNA reads TGTGCCAGCAGCCCCGGCCGGTATGATAATGAAAAACTGTTTTTT. Its translation: CASSPGRYDNEKLFF.

The chain uses TRBV7-9 and TRBJ1-4, with 9 bases that match TRBD1. CDR1 and CDR2 from the germline V gene are SEHNR and FQNEAQ (reference sequence). The CDR3 covers 14 residues. With 5 bases clipped from V and 7 bases from J, the junction kept 5 bases outside the gene matches. The CDR3 is CASSIGQGSEKLFF. CDR3 sequence (DNA): TGTGCCAGCAGCATCGGACAGGGGAGTGAAAAACTGTTTTTT.

This clonotype was seen ten or more times. This chain links TRBV20-1 with TRBJ2-1; TRBD2 matches 13 bases. V lost 1 base and J lost 7; bases outside the gene matches: 7. The germline V gene has CDR1 DFQATT and CDR2 SNEGSKA (reference sequence). The CDR3 extends over 16 amino acids. CDR3 region: CSARGTSGSSLNEQFF. The CDR3 DNA follows: TGCAGTGCTAGAGGGACTAGCGGGAGCAGTTTAAATGAGCAGTTCTTC.

The gene calls are TRBV6-5 and TRBJ2-5; no definite D call. The CDR3 extends over 14 amino acids. V shed 2 bases and J shed 5 bases, with 12 bases lying between them. The germline V gene encodes CDR1 MNHEY and CDR2 SVGAGI. CDR3 nucleotide sequence: TGTGCCAGCAGTTACCGTCTCGGTGGGGAGACCCAGTACTTC. The encoded protein is CASSYRLGGETQYF.

This clonotype occurred many times. This sequence joins TRBV4-1 and TRBJ1-2; no definite D call. V shed 1 base and J shed 2 bases, with 5 bases lying between them. CDR3 length equals 13 residues. Looked up from germline, CDR1 is MGHRA and CDR2 is YSYEKL. DNA for the CDR3: TGCGCCAGCAGCCAAGCTGGAAACTATGGCTACACCTTC. Translation: CASSQAGNYGYTF.

The J gene is TRBJ1-4, the V gene TRBV7-2, with 10 nucleotides matching TRBD1. Germline V gene data show CDR1 as SGHTA and CDR2 as FQGNSA. The J segment lost 10 bases and the V segment lost 4 bases, leaving 15 bases of the junction unmatched. The CDR3 sequence is 17 residues long. CDR3 DNA: TGTGCCAGCAGCTCGATGATGACCGGGACAGGGGTAACAAAACTGTTTTTT. Its translation is CASSSMMTGTGVTKLFF.

The rearrangement joins TRBV2 to TRBJ2-3; D might be TRBD1 or TRBD2, each matching 6 bases. Germline V lookup: CDR1 SNHLY, CDR2 FYNNEI. The CDR3 is 15 amino acids. V lost 8 bases and J lost 2, with 17 bases in between. CDR3 DNA: TGTGCCAGCCAAGGGGGGACCTCTGACACAGATACGCAGTATTTT. This sequence encodes CASQGGTSDTDTQYF.

The rearrangement joins TRBV2 to TRBJ1-4; 7 bases agree with TRBD1. The length of the CDR3 is 15 residues. Germline-derived CDR1 and CDR2 are SNHLY and FYNNEI. V was clipped by 7 bases and J by 10 bases; unmatched bases: 15. CDR3 DNA sequence: TGTGCCAGCACGTACACCGTGGCAGGGGGAGGAAAACTGTTTTTT. Translated: CASTYTVAGGGKLFF.